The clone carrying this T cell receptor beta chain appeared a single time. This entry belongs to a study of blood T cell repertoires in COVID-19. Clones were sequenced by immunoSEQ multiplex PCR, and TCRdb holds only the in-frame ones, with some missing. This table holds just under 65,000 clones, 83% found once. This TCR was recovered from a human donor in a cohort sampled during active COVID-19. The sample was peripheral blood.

The CDR3 coding sequence is TGTGCCAGCACCATAACCGTGACAGGGGATCAGCCCCAGCATTTT. This sequence encodes CASTITVTGDQPQHF. The chain combines TRBV6-5 with TRBJ1-5, with 8 bases identical to TRBD1. Germline CDR1 is MNHEY and CDR2 is SVGAGI. This CDR3 has 15 amino acids. Losses at the gene ends were 7 bases for V and 5 bases for J; bases not matched to a gene: 10.